The 11 T cell receptor beta chains reported below all come from one sample, sequenced in a study of brain T cells in children with intractable seizures. The time point here: blood from clinic visit 5 months post-surgery; TSC patient then seizure free. The data were produced by immunoSEQ multiplex PCR, yet TCRdb's version contains in-frame clones alone and is incomplete. The sample lists approximately 330,000 clones, over 90% occurring once. This specimen consisted of peripheral blood, obtained 4 to 5 months after surgery. These receptors were taken from a boy under two years old with tuberous sclerosis and intractable seizures.

The genes are TRBV25-1 and TRBJ2-5; D unclear. The V gene lost 0 bases and the J gene lost 0 bases, with 11 bases spanning the gap. The CDR3 covers 16 residues. Germline CDR1 and CDR2: MGHDK and SYGVNS. The CDR3 DNA reads TGTGCCAGCAGTGAATATTGGGCCGGGTACCAAGAGACCCAGTACTTC. Protein product: CASSEYWAGYQETQYF.

This rearrangement joins TRBV9 to TRBJ1-1; D is ambiguous. The ends were cut back, 4 bases at V and 1 base at J, with 17 bases in the middle. This CDR3 contains 16 residues. CDR1 and CDR2 (germline): SGDLS, YYNGEE. CDR3 protein: CASSPRSDFGNTEAFF. In nucleotides, the CDR3 is TGTGCCAGCAGCCCCAGGTCTGATTTTGGGAACACTGAAGCTTTCTTT.

The chain uses TRBV30 and TRBJ1-1; perhaps TRBD1 as D (6 bases). The CDR3 consists of 14 residues. Germline values: CDR1 GTSNPN, CDR2 SVGIG (reference sequence). The V end lost 1 base, the J end lost 5 bases, and 14 bases lay between the germline ends. The CDR3 DNA is TGTGCCTGGAGTGAGGGCAAAAGGGGGACTGAAGCTTTCTTT. Its translation is CAWSEGKRGTEAFF.

The chain recombines TRBV5-1 with TRBJ2-3; 10 bases are shared with TRBD2. Germline CDR1 is SGHRS and CDR2 is YFSETQ. The junction had 8 bases not matched to a gene; V was cut back by 4 bases and J by 6 bases. The CDR3 has 15 amino acids. CDR3 in DNA: TGCGCCAGCAGCCCTAACCTAGCGGGAGCCGATACGCAGTATTTT. Residues: CASSPNLAGADTQYF.

V gene TRBV20-1 combines with J gene TRBJ1-1; no definite D call. The V end was cut by 7 bases, the J end by 6 bases, with 12 bases between. The CDR3 sequence is 11 residues long. Germline CDR1 and CDR2: DFQATT and SNEGSKA (reference sequence). In DNA form, the CDR3 reads TGCAGTGTTCAAGAGGTGGCTGAAGCTTTCTTT. This codes for CSVQEVAEAFF.

V usage is TRBV9 and J usage is TRBJ1-2; D might be TRBD1 (6 bases). This CDR3 region has 13 residues. Germline assignment: CDR1 SGDLS and CDR2 YYNGEE. V lost 3 bases to trimming and J lost 3 bases, with 9 bases between them. The CDR3 DNA reads as TGTGCCAGCAGCGACGCAGGGGACTATGGCTACACCTTC. Residues: CASSDAGDYGYTF.

The chain has TRBV11-3 and TRBJ2-5; 15 nucleotides match TRBD2. Unmatched junction bases numbered 8, after V lost 4 bases and J lost 5 bases. The length of the CDR3 is 17 residues. Germline loops: CDR1 SGHNT, CDR2 YENEEA. The CDR3 DNA follows: TGTGCCAGCAGCTCCCGGACTAGCGGGAGGGTAGAGGAGACCCAGTACTTC. It codes for CASSSRTSGRVEETQYF.

The rearrangement uses TRBV11-2 and TRBJ2-5; perhaps TRBD2 as D (5 bases). The germline CDR1 and CDR2 sequences are SGHAT and FQNNGV. V was shortened by 3 bases and J by 5 bases, with 16 bases between the two germline ends. This CDR3 spans 15 amino acids. In nucleotides, the CDR3 is TGTGCCAGCAGCTTCGTCTCTCCCTCGGGGGAGACCCAGTACTTC. This encodes CASSFVSPSGETQYF.

The chain employs TRBV9 and TRBJ2-5, with D maybe TRBD1 (5 bases). Germline loops: CDR1 SGDLS, CDR2 YYNGEE. The CDR3 totals 15 residues. The ends were cut back, 0 bases at V and 1 base at J, with 10 bases in the middle. As DNA, the CDR3 is TGTGCCAGCAGCGTAGACCCGACAGTCCAAGAGACCCAGTACTTC. Translation gives CASSVDPTVQETQYF. Variable domain in full (rest from reference TRBV9 and TRBJ2-5): DSGVTQTPKHLITATGQRVTLRCSPRSGDLSVYWYQQSLDQGLQFLIQYYNGEERAKGNILERFSAQQFPDLHSELNLSSLELGDSALYFCASSVDPTVQETQYFGPGTRLLVL.

This chain joins TRBV19 and TRBJ1-2; D is perhaps TRBD1 (6 bases). CDR1 is LNHDA and CDR2 is SQIVND in the germline V gene (reference sequence). This CDR3 region has 13 residues. V lost 6 bases and J lost 4, with 12 bases in between. DNA of the CDR3: TGTGCCAGTAGACAGGGTGAGGGCTATGGCTACACCTTC. Amino acids: CASRQGEGYGYTF.

This clone came up once. The chain uses TRBV20-1 and TRBJ2-3, with 8 bases that match TRBD2. Germline V CDR1 and CDR2: DFQATT, SNEGSKA (reference sequence). The CDR3 covers 17 residues. With 3 bases clipped from V and 8 bases from J, the junction kept 19 bases outside the gene matches. The CDR3 protein is CSASTLSAGGLRGTQYF. The CDR3 nucleotides read TGCAGTGCTAGTACCCTTTCGGCGGGGGGCCTGAGAGGTACGCAGTATTTT.